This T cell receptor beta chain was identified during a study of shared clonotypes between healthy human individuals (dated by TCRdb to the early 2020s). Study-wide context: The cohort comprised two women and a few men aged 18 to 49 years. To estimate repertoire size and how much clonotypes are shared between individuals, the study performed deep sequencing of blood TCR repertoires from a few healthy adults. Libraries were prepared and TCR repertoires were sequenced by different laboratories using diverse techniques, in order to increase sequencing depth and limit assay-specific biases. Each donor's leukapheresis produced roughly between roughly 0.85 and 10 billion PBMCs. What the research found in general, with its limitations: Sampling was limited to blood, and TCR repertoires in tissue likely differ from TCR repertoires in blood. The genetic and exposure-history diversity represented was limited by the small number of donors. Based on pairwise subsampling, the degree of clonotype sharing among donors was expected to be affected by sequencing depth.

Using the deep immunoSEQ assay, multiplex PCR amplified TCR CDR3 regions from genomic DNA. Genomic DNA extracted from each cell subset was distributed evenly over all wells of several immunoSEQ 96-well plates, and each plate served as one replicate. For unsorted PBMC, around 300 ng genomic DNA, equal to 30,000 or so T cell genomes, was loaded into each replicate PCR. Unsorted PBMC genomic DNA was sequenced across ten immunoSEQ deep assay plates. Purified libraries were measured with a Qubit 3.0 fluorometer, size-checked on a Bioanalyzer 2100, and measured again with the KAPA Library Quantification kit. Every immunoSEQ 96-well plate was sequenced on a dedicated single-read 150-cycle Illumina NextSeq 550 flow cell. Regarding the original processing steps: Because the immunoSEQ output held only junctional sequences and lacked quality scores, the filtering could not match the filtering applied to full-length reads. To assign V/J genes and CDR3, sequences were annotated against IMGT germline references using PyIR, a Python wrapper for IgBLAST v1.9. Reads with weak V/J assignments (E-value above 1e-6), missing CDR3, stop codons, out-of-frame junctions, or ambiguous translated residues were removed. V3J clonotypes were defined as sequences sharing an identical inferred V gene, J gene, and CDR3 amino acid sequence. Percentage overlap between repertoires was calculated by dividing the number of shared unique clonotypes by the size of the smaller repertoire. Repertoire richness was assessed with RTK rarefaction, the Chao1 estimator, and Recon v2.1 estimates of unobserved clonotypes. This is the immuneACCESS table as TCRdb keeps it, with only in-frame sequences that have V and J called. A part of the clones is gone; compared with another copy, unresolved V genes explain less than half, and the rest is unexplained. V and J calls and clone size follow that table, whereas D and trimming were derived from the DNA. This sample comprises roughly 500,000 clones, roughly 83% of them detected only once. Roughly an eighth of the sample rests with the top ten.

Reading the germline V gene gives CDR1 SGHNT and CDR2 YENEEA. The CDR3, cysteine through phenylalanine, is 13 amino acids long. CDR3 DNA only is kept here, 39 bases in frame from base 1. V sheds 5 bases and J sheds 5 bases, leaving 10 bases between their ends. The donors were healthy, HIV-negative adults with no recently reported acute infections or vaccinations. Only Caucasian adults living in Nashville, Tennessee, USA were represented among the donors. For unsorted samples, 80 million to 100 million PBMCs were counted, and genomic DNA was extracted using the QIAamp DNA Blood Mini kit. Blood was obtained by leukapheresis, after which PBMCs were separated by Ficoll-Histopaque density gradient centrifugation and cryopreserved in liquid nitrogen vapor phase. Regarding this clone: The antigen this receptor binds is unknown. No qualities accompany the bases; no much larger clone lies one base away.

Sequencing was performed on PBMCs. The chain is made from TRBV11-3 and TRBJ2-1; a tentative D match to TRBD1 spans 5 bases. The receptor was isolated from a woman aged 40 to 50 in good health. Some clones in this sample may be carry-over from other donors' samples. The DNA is TGTGCCAGCAGCCCGGACAACAACAATGAGCAGTTCTTC. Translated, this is CASSPDNNNEQFF.